This T cell receptor beta chain was recorded in a study of T cells in Graves' hyperthyroidism and ophthalmopathy. Study-wide results and caveats: Most thyroid clonotypes with frequency above 0.001 were detected in blood. Ophthalmopathy was model-predicted a median roughly 6.5 months pre-onset.

RNA transcripts yielded amplified TCR beta CDR3 regions. HTBI primers drove first-round RT-PCR of the TCR CDR3. TCRdb re-analysed the multiplex PCR reads in MiXCR, keeping a single row per CDR3 protein. The sample holds about 360,000 distinct CDR3 sequences; 15% to 18% are singletons and the top ten take roughly 25%. The CDR3 loop spans 13 amino acids. CDR1 and CDR2 (germline): SGHRS, YFSETQ. This clonotype was detected many times. Antigen specificity is unknown. At one of its ends the junction is not consistent with the germline gene, which may arise from a read error. The V gene is TRBV5-1, the J gene TRBJ2-3; D gene uncertain. The TCR sequence derives from a woman aged 18-29 years with Graves' hyperthyroidism that later progressed to Graves' ophthalmopathy. Sequenced: blood. CDR3: CASSLDGTDTQYF. The CDR3 region has the DNA TGTGCCAGCAGTTTGGACGGCACAGATACGCAGTATTTT.